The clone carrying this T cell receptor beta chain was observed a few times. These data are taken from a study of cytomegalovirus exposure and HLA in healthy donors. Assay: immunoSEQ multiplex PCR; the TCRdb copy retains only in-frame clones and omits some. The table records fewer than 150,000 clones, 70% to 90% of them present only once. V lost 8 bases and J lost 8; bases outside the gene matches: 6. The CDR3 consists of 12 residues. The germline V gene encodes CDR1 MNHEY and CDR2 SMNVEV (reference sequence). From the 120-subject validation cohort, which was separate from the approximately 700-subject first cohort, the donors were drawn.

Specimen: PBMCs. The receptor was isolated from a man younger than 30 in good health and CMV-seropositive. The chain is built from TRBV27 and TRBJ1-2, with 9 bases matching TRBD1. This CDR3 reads CASGGQGRGYTF. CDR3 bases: TGTGCCAGCGGTGGACAGGGGAGGGGCTACACCTTC.